The 24 T cell receptor beta chains reported below all come from one sample, sequenced in a study of T-cell reconstitution after alpha-beta-depleted transplantation in children. Preparation of the TCRbeta library used unique molecular identifiers. TCRdb reanalysed the PCR reads using MiXCR and keeps one entry per CDR3 protein. The data show around 200,000 distinct CDR3 sequences, about a tenth seen once. Sequenced here: PBMCs, sampled before TCRalphabeta/CD19-depleted stem cell transplant. These receptors all come from a child younger than two with acute myeloid leukemia, due to receive a stem cell transplant.

This clonotype was counted a few times. CDR3 nucleotide sequence: TGCGCCAGCAGCTCAGTCGTGTCCATCACTGAAGCTTTCTTT. Protein: CASSSVVSITEAFF. The chain links TRBV5-1 to TRBJ1-1; D gene unclear. Germline V gene lookup returns CDR1 SGHRS and CDR2 YFSETQ. Between the trimmed V and J ends, which lost 3 bases and 4 bases, there was a span of 13 bases. The CDR3 consists of 14 residues.

This clonotype has at least ten counts. The chain has TRBV5-4 and TRBJ2-5; D gene ambiguous. The germline gives CDR1 SGHNT, CDR2 YYREEE (reference sequence). V lost 1 base, J lost 5 bases, and 12 bases lay in between. This CDR3 is 14 amino acids long. CDR3 protein: CASSLIGERETQYF. In DNA form, the CDR3 reads TGTGCCAGCAGCTTGATAGGAGAACGGGAGACCCAGTACTTC.

In its sample, this clonotype was seen many times. This sequence joins TRBV12-3 or TRBV12-4 and TRBJ2-1; the match to TRBD2 covers 10 bases. Unmatched junction bases numbered 7, after V lost 5 bases and J lost 12 bases. The length of the CDR3 is 13 residues. The CDR3 here is CASSKAGGLVQFF. The DNA of the CDR3 is TGTGCCAGCAGTAAAGCGGGAGGGCTAGTGCAGTTCTTC.

This clonotype was seen many times. This chain joins TRBV4-3 and TRBJ2-5; 10 bases are shared with TRBD1. Germline V gene lookup returns CDR1 LGHNA and CDR2 YSLEER. The CDR3 runs 15 residues. Germline trimming cut 0 bases from V and 4 bases from J; bases unmatched to any gene: 2. CDR3 sequence (DNA): TGCGCCAGCAGCCAAGAAAGACAGGGGGCAGAGACCCAGTACTTC. It codes for CASSQERQGAETQYF.

This clonotype was recorded at least ten times. V and J are TRBV18 and TRBJ2-1; no clear D gene. Trimming removed 2 bases at V and 5 bases at J, with 13 bases between. This CDR3 spans 15 amino acids. From germline, CDR1 is KGHSH and CDR2 LQKENI. Here the CDR3 DNA reads TGTGCCAGCTCACCATCTTACCGGGTCGACAATGAGCAGTTCTTC. This sequence encodes CASSPSYRVDNEQFF.

This clonotype appeared many times. The gene calls are TRBV19 and TRBJ2-1; 10 nucleotides line up with TRBD2. Germline lookup yields CDR1 LNHDA and CDR2 SQIVND (reference sequence). The CDR3 sequence is 13 residues long. V shed 6 bases, J shed 8 bases, and the junction held 4 bases outside the gene matches. The CDR3 region has the DNA TGTGCCAGTAGCCAGCGGGAGGGCTATGAGCAGTTCTTC. Amino acid sequence: CASSQREGYEQFF.

The table lists this clonotype with many counts. CDR3: CAWNHRVNQPQHF. CDR3 nucleotides: TGTGCCTGGAACCACAGGGTTAATCAGCCCCAGCATTTT. This sequence joins TRBV30 and TRBJ1-5; D possibly corresponds to TRBD1 (6 bases). The CDR3 contains 13 residues. V was shortened by 4 bases and J by 4 bases, with 11 bases between the two germline ends. Germline CDR1 is GTSNPN and CDR2 is SVGIG (reference sequence).

A remark on this clonotype: This clone may be a read error of a much larger clone one base away. The genes are TRBV11-2 and TRBJ1-1; D is undetermined. The length of the CDR3 is 14 residues. Germline V CDR1 and CDR2: SGHAT, FQNNGV. V gave up 7 bases and J gave up 4 bases, with 16 bases separating them. The CDR3: CASTPQVSITEAFF. In DNA form, the CDR3 reads TGTGCCAGCACGCCCCAGGTTTCGATCACTGAAGCTTTCTTT. The full variable domain, in which reference TRBV11-2 and TRBJ1-1 provide the parts outside the CDR3, is EAGVAQSPRYKIIEKRQSVAFWCNPISGHATLYWYQQILGQGPKLLIQFQNNGVVDDSQLPKDRFSAERLKGVDSTLKIQPAKLEDSAVYLCASTPQVSITEAFFGQGTRLTVV.

In its sample, this clonotype was seen many times. J is TRBJ1-3 and V is TRBV28, with D hard to call. The CDR3 has 13 amino acids. The germline V gene encodes CDR1 MDHEN and CDR2 SYDVKM. V was cut by 7 bases and J by 8 bases, with 15 bases left in between. Here the CDR3 reads CASTISGRDTIYF. Written as DNA, the CDR3 is TGTGCCAGCACCATCTCGGGTAGAGACACCATATATTTT.

This clonotype came up many times. The chain links TRBV28 to TRBJ2-3; 7 bases line up with TRBD2. The CDR3 totals 14 residues. V dropped 2 bases and J dropped 2; count of bases not matched to a gene: 1. Germline CDR1 and CDR2: MDHEN and SYDVKM. CDR3 nucleotides: TGTGCCAGCAGTTTACTAGCGGCCACAGATACGCAGTATTTT. This translates into CASSLLAATDTQYF.

This clonotype occurred many times. The V and J genes are TRBV5-4 and TRBJ2-1; 14 bases line up with TRBD2. The CDR3 is 19 amino acids. V gave up 2 bases and J gave up 4 bases; unmatched junction bases: 11. Germline V gives CDR1 SGHNT, CDR2 YYREEE (reference sequence). In DNA form, the CDR3 reads TGTGCCAGCAGCTTCTCCGGGACTAGCGGGAGATCCGCGTACAATGAGCAGTTCTTC. It is translated as CASSFSGTSGRSAYNEQFF.

Ten or more counts support this clonotype. The V gene is TRBV20-1, the J gene TRBJ1-2; D gene ambiguous. Per germline, CDR1 DFQATT and CDR2 SNEGSKA (reference sequence). Deletions cut 3 bases from V and 4 bases from J, with 9 bases between. This CDR3 is 12 amino acids long. CDR3 residues: CSASTEVYGYTF. CDR3 bases: TGCAGTGCTAGCACAGAGGTCTATGGCTACACCTTC.

This clonotype came up many times. The V and J genes are TRBV7-9 and TRBJ2-7; the D gene is possibly TRBD1 (5 bases). With 1 base removed from V and 2 bases from J, the gap between germline ends came to 9 bases. CDR1 and CDR2 (germline): SEHNR, FQNEAQ (reference sequence). The CDR3 contains 14 residues. The CDR3 protein is CASSLGTGPYEQYF. CDR3 in DNA: TGTGCCAGCAGCTTAGGCACAGGCCCCTACGAGCAGTACTTC.

This clonotype was observed many times. The chain joins TRBV10-3 to TRBJ1-2; D gene unclear. Germline-derived CDR1 and CDR2 are ENHRY and SYGVKD. V lost 5 bases and J lost 5, with 15 bases in between. The CDR3 length is 14 residues. CDR3 amino acids: CAISPGSIFYGYTF. As DNA, the CDR3 is TGTGCCATCAGTCCCGGGTCAATTTTTTATGGCTACACCTTC.

This clonotype occurred many times. The CDR3 DNA sequence: TGTGCCAGCGGAAGCCGGGACAGCCATAATTCACCCCTCCACTTT. As protein: CASGSRDSHNSPLHF. The rearrangement links TRBV28 to TRBJ1-6, with 7 bases that match TRBD1. Germline values: CDR1 MDHEN, CDR2 SYDVKM. The CDR3 spans 15 residues. J was trimmed by 5 bases and V by 8 bases; bases with no gene match: 9.

Many counts were recorded for this clonotype. The CDR3 is CASSRAVSSYNEQFF. The CDR3 nucleotides read TGCGCCAGCAGCAGGGCGGTAAGCTCCTACAATGAGCAGTTCTTC. The V and J genes are TRBV5-1 and TRBJ2-1; no clear D. The CDR3 has 15 residues. V shed 4 bases and J shed 0 bases, with 11 bases lying between them. From germline, CDR1 is SGHRS and CDR2 YFSETQ.

The sample holds many counts of this clonotype. The chain couples TRBV6-5 to TRBJ2-6, with a possible D match to TRBD2 (5 bases). The CDR3 extends over 17 amino acids. Germline CDR1 and CDR2: MNHEY and SVGAGI. Trimming shortened V by 2 bases and J by 0 bases, and 11 bases separated the two germline ends. CDR3 in DNA: TGTGCCAGCAGTTACGTGATCCGGGACTCTGGGGCCAACGTCCTGACTTTC. Protein sequence: CASSYVIRDSGANVLTF.

A note on this clonotype: With a much larger clone just one base away, this may be a read error. The chain employs TRBV30 and TRBJ2-7; D not certain. With 5 bases removed from V and 5 bases from J, the gap between germline ends came to 16 bases. The CDR3 has 13 amino acids. Germline V gene data show CDR1 as GTSNPN and CDR2 as SVGIG (reference sequence). CDR3 DNA sequence: TGTGCCTGGGGCGTCGACAAGGGCCACGAGCAGTACTTC. It specifies CAWGVDKGHEQYF.

The table lists this clonotype with many counts. V is TRBV11-1 and J is TRBJ2-1, with D possibly matching TRBD1 (6 bases). V was pared by 7 bases and J by 0 bases, with 22 bases between. CDR3 length: 18 residues. Germline V gene data show CDR1 as SGHAT and CDR2 as FQDESV (reference sequence). CDR3: CASIHTGSGSGSYNEQFF. The CDR3 bases are TGTGCCAGCATCCATACAGGGTCGGGGTCGGGCTCCTACAATGAGCAGTTCTTC.

This clonotype appeared many times. The chain is built from TRBV6-2 or TRBV6-3 and TRBJ2-1; 10 nucleotides align to TRBD2. The CDR3 is made up of 19 amino acids. The V gene's germline CDR1 is MNHEY and CDR2 SVGEGT. J lost 3 bases, V lost 3 bases, and 14 bases had no gene match. The CDR3 sequence: CASSYSTTGLAAFYNEQFF. DNA of the CDR3: TGTGCCAGCAGTTATTCGACCACAGGACTAGCGGCCTTCTACAATGAGCAGTTCTTC.

This clonotype was seen at least ten times. The V and J genes are TRBV28 and TRBJ2-5, with 9 bases that match TRBD1. Germline-derived CDR1 and CDR2 are MDHEN and SYDVKM. V trimming: 3 bases; J trimming: 5 bases; junction bases outside the gene matches: 4. CDR3 size: 14 residues. CDR3 region: CASSFWTGEETQYF. The CDR3 nucleotides are TGTGCCAGCAGTTTCTGGACAGGGGAGGAGACCCAGTACTTC.

This clonotype was recorded at least ten times. The chain employs TRBV24-1 and TRBJ2-7; 12 bases are a match to TRBD2. The CDR3 consists of 14 residues. With V trimmed by 3 bases and J by 5 bases, 1 base remained unmatched. The germline V gene has CDR1 KGHDR and CDR2 SFDVKD. The CDR3 DNA is TGTGCCACCAGTGATCGACTAGCGGGAGACGAGCAGTACTTC. Amino acids: CATSDRLAGDEQYF.

The table lists this clonotype with a few counts. V is TRBV25-1 and J is TRBJ2-1; 12 bases agree with TRBD2. Trimming removed 1 base from V and 2 bases from J; junction bases left unmatched: 0. Germline CDR1 reads MGHDK; CDR2 reads SYGVNS. The CDR3 covers 16 residues. The CDR3 is CASSESSGRAYNEQFF. The CDR3 region has the DNA TGTGCCAGCAGTGAATCTAGCGGGAGGGCCTACAATGAGCAGTTCTTC.

This clonotype has at least ten counts. The chain carries TRBV10-3 and TRBJ2-5; D possibly corresponds to TRBD1 (5 bases). Germline values: CDR1 ENHRY, CDR2 SYGVKD. Between the trimmed V and J ends, which lost 7 bases and 5 bases, there was a span of 14 bases. CDR3 length: 13 residues. The CDR3 coding sequence is TGTGCCATCAATGGGCAGGGTGGGGAGACCCAGTACTTC. Protein product: CAINGQGGETQYF.